These 31 T cell receptor beta chains originate from one sample sequenced in a study of identical twins. TCRdb recomputed calls from the 5' RACE reads with MiXCR, one row per CDR3 protein. The sample lists some 1,600,000 distinct CDR3 sequences; around 33% were seen once. Sequenced input: cord blood. These receptors were collected from a newborn girl in good health.

This clonotype turned up a few times. The chain is built from TRBV20-1 and TRBJ2-1, with D tentatively TRBD2 (6 bases). V was trimmed by 6 bases and J by 0 bases, leaving 9 bases between them. Germline CDR1 is DFQATT and CDR2 is SNEGSKA (reference sequence). This CDR3 has 13 amino acids. The CDR3 DNA reads as TGCAGTGCCGCGGGGAGCTCCTACAATGAGCAGTTCTTC. Translation: CSAAGSSYNEQFF.

This clonotype has a handful of counts. This chain uses TRBV3-1 with TRBJ2-7; D assignment may be TRBD1 or TRBD2 (6 bases each). Trimming shortened V by 3 bases and J by 5 bases, and 14 bases separated the two germline ends. The CDR3 extends over 14 amino acids. The germline V gene has CDR1 LGHDT and CDR2 YNNKEL (reference sequence). The DNA for the CDR3 is TGTGCCAGCAGCCATGAGGTGGGGGGCAACGAGCAGTACTTC. It is translated as CASSHEVGGNEQYF.

This clonotype occurred once. Just one base apart from a much larger clone, this may be a read error. The chain carries TRBV28 and TRBJ2-7, with TRBD1 matching over 8 bases. The V gene's germline CDR1 is MDHEN and CDR2 SYDVKM. This CDR3 contains 15 residues. V shed 6 bases and J 0 bases; nucleotides not matched to a gene: 7. The CDR3 DNA is TGTGCCAGCAGACGACAGGGGCTCAGCTCCTACGAGCAGTACTTC. This translates into CASRRQGLSSYEQYF. Looking up the rest from reference TRBV28 and TRBJ2-7 gives the full variable domain: DVKVTQSSRYLVKRTGEKVFLECVQDMDHENMFWYRQDPGLGLRLIYFSYDVKMKEKGDIPEGYSVSREKKERFSLILESASTNQTSMYLCASRRQGLSSYEQYFGPGTRLTVT.

In this sample, this clonotype turned up many times. The V call is TRBV4-2, the J call TRBJ1-6; a possible D gene is TRBD1 (5 bases). CDR1 and CDR2 (germline): LGHNA, YNFKEQ. The V and J ends lost 4 bases and 7 bases respectively, with 5 bases between them. This CDR3 spans 12 amino acids. The CDR3, as DNA: TGTGCCAGCAGCCGGGACAATTCACCCCTCCACTTT. It codes for CASSRDNSPLHF.

In its sample, this clonotype was seen a few times. The genes are TRBV20-1 and TRBJ2-3; D is ambiguous. V was cut by 4 bases and J by 0 bases, with 11 bases left in between. Looked up from germline, CDR1 is DFQATT and CDR2 is SNEGSKA (reference sequence). The CDR3 totals 14 residues. In nucleotides, the CDR3 is TGCAGTGCTAACTACCCCACTAGCACAGATACGCAGTATTTT. This encodes CSANYPTSTDTQYF.

This clonotype was picked up a small number of times. The chain links TRBV5-1 to TRBJ1-4; D is perhaps TRBD1 (5 bases). This CDR3 comprises 16 residues. Germline CDR1 is SGHRS and CDR2 is YFSETQ. V was pared by 4 bases and J by 0 bases, with 13 bases between. The CDR3 DNA reads as TGCGCCAGCAGCCCAAGGACACCTGCAACTAATGAAAAACTGTTTTTT. Amino acid sequence: CASSPRTPATNEKLFF.

For this clonotype: A much larger clone sits a single nucleotide away, making a read error possible. The chain has TRBV4-1 and TRBJ2-1; 11 bases map to TRBD2. The length of the CDR3 is 15 residues. The germline CDR1 and CDR2 sequences are MGHRA and YSYEKL. V lost 8 bases and J lost 3; bases outside the gene matches: 6. DNA of the CDR3: TGCGCCAGCGGACTGGGACTAGCGGACTACAATGAGCAGTTCTTC. Translation gives CASGLGLADYNEQFF.

This chain links TRBV10-3 with TRBJ2-3; 10 nucleotides line up with TRBD2. Trimming at V came to 8 bases and at J to 4 bases, leaving 3 bases not matched to a gene. This CDR3 spans 13 amino acids. Germline CDR1 ENHRY, CDR2 SYGVKD. For the CDR3, the DNA is TGTGCCATCCGAGCGGGAGGGCCAGATACGCAGTATTTT. It encodes CAIRAGGPDTQYF.

This rearrangement joins TRBV29-1 to TRBJ2-2; 7 bases fit TRBD1. Germline V gene lookup returns CDR1 SQVTM and CDR2 ANQGSEA. Trimming cost V 4 bases and J 0 bases; bases outside gene matches: 5. The CDR3 covers 15 residues. DNA for the CDR3: TGCAGCGTTGTCCCCACAGGGGCGAACACCGGGGAGCTGTTTTTT. Its protein product is CSVVPTGANTGELFF.

This chain uses TRBV24-1 with TRBJ1-1; no clear D. V lost 5 bases and J 4 bases, leaving 13 bases between the germline ends. CDR1 and CDR2 (germline): KGHDR, SFDVKD. The CDR3 is 14 amino acids. DNA for the CDR3: TGTGCCACCAGTGCGCCGGACGCCCTCACTGAAGCTTTCTTT. Translation gives CATSAPDALTEAFF.

The chain recombines TRBV6-5 with TRBJ1-2, with TRBD1 matching 7 bases. This CDR3 is 11 amino acids long. After removal of 6 bases from V and 8 bases from J, the junction contained 3 bases not matched to a gene. Germline V CDR1 and CDR2: MNHEY, SVGAGI. The CDR3 nucleotides read TGTGCCAGCAGAACAGGGGAAGGCTACACCTTC. Residues: CASRTGEGYTF.

The chain combines TRBV12-3 or TRBV12-4 with TRBJ2-1; weak D call: TRBD1 (5 bases). Trimming took 2 bases from V and 13 from J, leaving 24 bases between them. The CDR3 has 16 residues. CDR3 in DNA: TGTGCCAGCAGTTTAACGCATGCACAGGCGGAAGAGACCCAGTTCTTC. The encoded protein is CASSLTHAQAEETQFF.

Worth noting for this clonotype: One end of the junction varies from germline; a read error may be responsible. The chain joins TRBV12-3 or TRBV12-4 to TRBJ2-3; 11 bases agree with TRBD1. CDR3 length: 18 residues. The DNA for the CDR3 is TGTGCCAGCAGTTGGGGACAGGGGGTTTCGCCTAGCACAGATGCGCAGTATTTT. The encoded protein is CASSWGQGVSPSTDAQYF.

The rearrangement links TRBV27 to TRBJ2-7; D call uncertain. V was cut by 4 bases and J by 0 bases, with 13 bases left in between. The CDR3 has 15 amino acids. Germline lookup yields CDR1 MNHEY and CDR2 SMNVEV (reference sequence). CDR3 nucleotide sequence: TGTGCCAGCAGTTGGGCGGCAGAGAGCTCCTACGAGCAGTACTTC. Its protein is CASSWAAESSYEQYF.

This clonotype was counted a few times. The rearrangement joins TRBV28 to TRBJ2-2; TRBD2 is a possible D gene (6 bases). The germline V gene encodes CDR1 MDHEN and CDR2 SYDVKM. V was trimmed by 8 bases and J by 5 bases, leaving 15 bases between them. CDR3 size: 14 residues. The CDR3 loop is CASGSGAFTGELFF. The CDR3 coding sequence is TGTGCCAGCGGATCGGGAGCGTTTACCGGGGAGCTGTTTTTT.

This chain joins TRBV11-2 and TRBJ2-4, with TRBD1 matching 9 bases. The CDR3 is 16 amino acids. Germline V CDR1 and CDR2: SGHAT, FQNNGV. Unmatched junction bases numbered 4, after V lost 4 bases and J lost 0 bases. The CDR3 is CASSSGTGSAKNIQYF. The CDR3 nucleotides are TGTGCCAGCAGCTCCGGGACAGGGTCAGCCAAAAACATTCAGTACTTC.

The chain joins TRBV20-1 to TRBJ1-4, with a tentative D call TRBD1 (6 bases). There are 14 residues in the CDR3. V lost 5 bases and J lost 0, with 10 bases in between. CDR1 is DFQATT and CDR2 is SNEGSKA in the germline V gene (reference sequence). CDR3 region: CSALGGATNEKLFF. CDR3 bases: TGCAGTGCTTTAGGGGGGGCAACTAATGAAAAACTGTTTTTT.

This clonotype showed up just a few times. V usage is TRBV9 and J usage is TRBJ2-1; 9 bases align to TRBD2. With V trimmed by 3 bases and J by 0 bases, 4 bases remained unmatched. The CDR3 has 16 residues. Germline-derived CDR1 and CDR2 are SGDLS and YYNGEE. The CDR3 DNA is TGTGCCAGCAGCGGGGTTAGCGGGGGCTCCTACAATGAGCAGTTCTTC. Translated, it gives CASSGVSGGSYNEQFF.

This clonotype was seen at least ten times. The chain carries TRBV4-2 and TRBJ2-7; 11 positions agree with TRBD2. With 4 bases clipped from V and 1 base from J, the junction kept 6 bases outside the gene matches. This CDR3 contains 16 residues. The germline V gene encodes CDR1 LGHNA and CDR2 YNFKEQ. The CDR3 spells CASSLATSGVSYEQYF. In DNA, the CDR3 is TGTGCCAGCAGCCTTGCGACTAGCGGGGTTTCCTACGAGCAGTACTTC.

The CDR3 loop is CCAVKTSSYNEQYF. DNA of the CDR3: TGCTGCGCCGTAAAGACAAGCTCCTACAATGAGCAGTACTTC. J is TRBJ2-7 and V is TRBV29-1; no clear D. Looked up from germline, CDR1 is SQVTM and CDR2 is ANQGSEA. The CDR3 extends over 14 amino acids.

This chain connects TRBV4-1 to TRBJ1-2, with D possibly matching TRBD1 (6 bases). The V and J ends lost 0 bases and 7 bases respectively, with 15 bases between them. The germline CDR1 and CDR2 sequences are MGHRA and YSYEKL. The CDR3 loop spans 15 amino acids. DNA of the CDR3: TGCGCCAGCAGCCAAGATCATGGGGGGCGAGGTGGCTACACCTTC. This gives the protein CASSQDHGGRGGYTF.

The chain combines TRBV2 with TRBJ2-7; TRBD2 aligns across 12 bases. V lost 5 bases, J lost 2 bases, and 4 bases stayed unmatched. The CDR3 contains 15 residues. Germline lookup yields CDR1 SNHLY and CDR2 FYNNEI. CDR3 in DNA: TGTGCCAGCAGTCAGACTAGCGGGGGCACCTACGAGCAGTACTTC. Amino acids: CASSQTSGGTYEQYF.

This clonotype has only a few counts. In nucleotides, the CDR3 is TGCGCCAGCAGCTTGGCGATCCGGAACTATGGCTACACCTTC. Translation: CASSLAIRNYGYTF. This sequence joins TRBV5-1 and TRBJ1-2; D uncertain. The V gene's germline CDR1 is SGHRS and CDR2 YFSETQ. The CDR3 has 14 amino acids. V lost 0 bases and J lost 2, with 8 bases in between.

This clonotype was detected a few times. The chain is built from TRBV20-1 and TRBJ2-7, with D possibly being TRBD2 (5 bases). Trimming cost V 1 base and J 0 bases, with 10 bases left between them. This CDR3 is 14 amino acids long. CDR1 is DFQATT and CDR2 is SNEGSKA in the germline V gene (reference sequence). The CDR3 DNA sequence: TGCAGTGCTAGAGGGCGGGCGAGCTCCTACGAGCAGTACTTC. This gives the protein CSARGRASSYEQYF.

This clonotype was found a few times. The CDR3 loop is CASSLPSVLSYNEQFF. In DNA, the CDR3 is TGTGCCAGCAGCTTGCCTAGCGTCCTCTCCTACAATGAGCAGTTCTTC. The V gene is TRBV7-2, the J gene TRBJ2-1; tentative D call: TRBD2 (6 bases). The V end was cut by 3 bases, the J end by 0 bases, with 12 bases between. Germline values: CDR1 SGHTA, CDR2 FQGNSA. This CDR3 has 16 residues.

This clonotype has at least ten counts. The gene calls are TRBV25-1 and TRBJ1-2; 11 bases align to TRBD1. The V gene end was trimmed by 1 base and the J gene end by 5 bases; junction bases not matched to a gene: 3. CDR1 is MGHDK and CDR2 is SYGVNS in the germline V gene. This CDR3 is 15 amino acids long. CDR3 residues: CASSEWTGGRYGYTF. CDR3 nucleotide sequence: TGTGCCAGCAGTGAATGGACAGGGGGCAGATATGGCTACACCTTC.

This clonotype was seen a few times. The chain is built from TRBV5-1 and TRBJ2-7; 8 bases are shared with TRBD2. V was pared by 7 bases and J by 2 bases, with 5 bases of the junction left unmatched. Germline V CDR1 and CDR2: SGHRS, YFSETQ. The CDR3 extends over 13 amino acids. The chain's CDR3 is CASGIAGTYEQYF. The CDR3 DNA reads as TGCGCCAGCGGTATAGCGGGGACCTACGAGCAGTACTTC.

As for this clonotype: Germline and junction disagree at one end, which may indicate a read error. The rearrangement joins TRBV27 to TRBJ2-4; tentative D call: TRBD2 (5 bases). The J call could be wrong; TRBJ2-7 is a better fit for the DNA end. This CDR3 is built from 12 residues. Germline V gene lookup returns CDR1 MNHEY and CDR2 SMNVEV (reference sequence). CDR3 loop: CAGSFRGNEQYF. CDR3 nucleotides: TGTGCCGGCAGTTTCCGGGGAAACGAGCAGTACTTC.

This clonotype appeared a few times. The chain joins TRBV6-6 to TRBJ2-1; unclear D gene. V was shortened by 3 bases and J by 9 bases, with 18 bases between the two germline ends. CDR3 size: 15 residues. Germline V gives CDR1 MNHNY, CDR2 SVGAGI (reference sequence). The CDR3 DNA is TGTGCCAGCAGTTATGGCAGGTGGAGTAGGATTGAGCAGTTCTTC. Encoded protein: CASSYGRWSRIEQFF.

The chain employs TRBV7-9 and TRBJ1-1; D is perhaps TRBD1 (6 bases). The CDR3 runs to 16 residues. The ends were cut back, 4 bases at V and 2 bases at J, with 17 bases in the middle. CDR1 and CDR2 (germline): SEHNR, FQNEAQ (reference sequence). The CDR3 protein is CASSSAGVRSNTEAFF. In DNA, the CDR3 is TGTGCCAGCAGCTCCGCAGGGGTCCGGAGTAACACTGAAGCTTTCTTT. Complete variable domain (other parts from reference TRBV7-9 and TRBJ1-1): DTGVSQNPRHKITKRGQNVTFRCDPISEHNRLYWYRQTLGQGPEFLTYFQNEAQLEKSRLLSDRFSAERPKGSFSTLEIQRTEQGDSAMYLCASSSAGVRSNTEAFFGQGTRLTVV.

The sample holds one count of this clonotype. V is TRBV12-3 or TRBV12-4 and J is TRBJ1-2, with 7 positions matching TRBD1. V trimming: 2 bases; J trimming: 8 bases; junction bases outside the gene matches: 8. This CDR3 region has 14 residues. For the CDR3, the DNA is TGTGCCAGCAGTTTATCTCAGGGGGGGGACGGCTACACCTTC. This gives the protein CASSLSQGGDGYTF.